These T cell receptor beta chains were read from a single sample in a study of blood T cell repertoires in COVID-19. TCRdb's copy holds only in-frame clones and misses some; the assay was immunoSEQ multiplex PCR. The sample shows about 55,000 clones, around 89% of them seen only once. The sequencing sample was made of peripheral blood. The receptors were sampled from a man aged 55-75 years with acute or convalescent COVID-19. The CDR3 runs from the conserved cysteine through the conserved F or W. A D gene is named only where the DNA matches it firmly. Some rows mark clone size as missing; the rest say once, few, many or name a class of expanded clone.

CASSNRQGPPNF TGTGCCAGTAGTAACCGACAGGGGCCCCCTAATTTT TRBJ2-3 12 TRBV19 NA TRBD1
CASSTRTGTDTQYF TGTGCCAGCAGCACAAGGACAGGCACAGATACGCAGTATTTT TRBJ2-3 14 TRBV7-6 NA NA
CASSPPAGGNTIYF TGTGCCAGCTCACCACCCGCAGGGGGAAACACCATATATTTT TRBJ1-3 14 TRBV18 NA NA
CSVEERQREAFF TGCAGCGTTGAAGAGCGCCAGCGTGAAGCTTTCTTT TRBJ1-1 12 TRBV29-1 NA NA
CASSSDGGLDEQYF TGTGCCAGCAGCTCCGACGGAGGACTCGACGAGCAGTACTTC TRBJ2-7 14 TRBV5-5 NA NA
CASSLVAGWDTDTQYF TGTGCCAGCAGCTTAGTAGCGGGGTGGGACACAGATACGCAGTATTTT TRBJ2-3 16 TRBV7-8 NA TRBD2
CASRGPGDSPLHF TGTGCCAGCAGGGGGCCAGGGGATTCACCCCTCCACTTT TRBJ1-6 13 TRBV28 NA NA
CASSQYSGPPLMNTEAFF TGCGCCAGCAGCCAGTACAGCGGACCCCCCCTAATGAACACTGAAGCTTTCTTT TRBJ1-1 18 TRBV4-1 NA NA
CAWNSPRGRGVEKLFF TGTGCCTGGAATAGTCCCCGAGGCAGGGGTGTGGAAAAACTGTTTTTT TRBJ1-4 16 TRBV30 few NA
CASSQRDSPLHF TGTGCCAGCAGTCAGCGAGATTCACCCCTCCACTTT TRBJ1-6 12 TRBV6-2/TRBV6-3 NA NA
CASSQPGQRGNTIYF TGTGCCAGCAGCCAACCGGGACAGCGGGGAAACACCATATATTTT TRBJ1-3 15 TRBV11-3 NA TRBD1
CASSPQSSSYEQYF TGTGCCAGCTCACCGCAGTCTAGTTCCTACGAGCAGTACTTC TRBJ2-7 14 TRBV18 NA NA
CSVAGLGVRYEQYF TGCAGCGTTGCGGGACTAGGGGTTCGATACGAGCAGTACTTC TRBJ2-7 14 TRBV29-1 NA TRBD2
CASSYSPGGNTGELFF TGTGCCAGCAGTTACTCGCCAGGGGGAAACACCGGGGAGCTGTTTTTT TRBJ2-2 16 TRBV6-5 NA TRBD1
CASSPGLAGYLGELFF TGCGCCAGCAGCCCCGGACTAGCGGGTTACCTCGGGGAGCTGTTTTTT TRBJ2-2 16 TRBV5-1 NA TRBD2
CASSPTRTEETQYF TGTGCCAGCTCACCAACCCGGACAGAAGAGACCCAGTACTTC TRBJ2-5 14 TRBV18 NA NA
CASTPSGTYNEQFF TGTGCCAGCACCCCCTCCGGGACCTACAATGAGCAGTTCTTC TRBJ2-1 14 TRBV28 once NA
CARKNRPPALGDFQETQYF TGTGCCAGAAAAAATCGACCCCCGGCCTTAGGGGATTTTCAAGAGACCCAGTACTTC TRBJ2-5 19 TRBV5-3 NA NA
CASSYSKGTGSGELFF TGTGCCAGCAGTTACTCGAAGGGGACAGGGTCCGGGGAGCTGTTTTTT TRBJ2-2 16 TRBV6-5 NA TRBD1
CASSLGQDNEKLFF TGTGCCAGTAGTTTGGGACAGGATAATGAAAAACTGTTTTTT TRBJ1-4 14 TRBV19 NA TRBD1
CASSLFSGVGEQFF TGTGCCAGCAGTTTATTTTCGGGGGTGGGTGAGCAGTTCTTC TRBJ2-1 14 TRBV28 NA NA
CASSPIDRAQTPLHF TGTGCCAGTAGCCCAATCGACAGGGCCCAGACACCCCTCCACTTT TRBJ1-6 15 TRBV19 few TRBD1
CASSSQGGENTEAFF TGCGCCAGCAGCTCCCAGGGAGGCGAGAACACTGAAGCTTTCTTT TRBJ1-1 15 TRBV5-1 NA NA
CASSLAGVATEAFF TGTGCCAGCAGCTTGGCGGGTGTGGCCACTGAAGCTTTCTTT TRBJ1-1 14 TRBV5-8 NA NA
CASSLDVQGRLRQPQHF TGTGCCAGCAGCTTAGATGTCCAGGGGCGGTTGCGTCAGCCCCAGCATTTT TRBJ1-5 17 TRBV7-9 NA NA
CASSRGGDTGEAFF TGTGCCAGCAGTAGGGGTGGGGACACTGGTGAAGCTTTCTTT TRBJ1-1 14 TRBV6-5 NA NA